Listed below are T cell receptor beta chains from one sample, sequenced in a study of OX40 agonist ivuxolimab in advanced cancers. Sequenced by immunoSEQ multiplex PCR; TCRdb stores in-frame clones only, minus some. This table has 60,000 to 75,000 clones, 80% appearing once. Sample: CD4+ or CD8+ T cells sorted from blood, taken in a trial of the OX40 agonist ivuxolimab. The receptors were sampled from an adult with an advanced solid tumor such as melanoma, head and neck, liver or kidney cancer. Each CDR3 is given with its conserved first and last residue. D genes are given only for firm matches. Expanded clones are given a class, and other clones once, few, many or no size at all.

D: -
size: -
J: TRBJ1-1
V: TRBV5-6
DNA: TGTGCCAGCAGCTTGGAGTCAGGGAGGTCGTGGGCTGAAGCTTTCTTT
CDR3: CASSLESGRSWAEAFF

D: TRBD1
size: -
J: TRBJ1-4
V: TRBV5-8
DNA: TGTGCCAGCAGCCTCAGGGGGCTTAATGAAAAACTGTTTTTT
CDR3: CASSLRGLNEKLFF

D: TRBD1
size: -
J: TRBJ1-4
V: TRBV30
DNA: TGTGCCTGGGGGGACAGGGTGCGTGAAAAACTGTTTTTT
CDR3: CAWGDRVREKLFF

D: -
size: -
J: TRBJ2-3
V: TRBV2
DNA: TGTGCCAGCAGTGAACCCCCAGATACGCAGTATTTT
CDR3: CASSEPPDTQYF

D: -
size: -
J: TRBJ2-7
V: TRBV5-1
DNA: TGCGCCAGCAGCTTGGGTGACACGGACCTCTACGAGCAGTACTTC
CDR3: CASSLGDTDLYEQYF

D: -
size: few
J: TRBJ1-1
V: TRBV7-2
DNA: TGTGCCAGCAGCGTAAGGTATGAAGCTTTCTTT
CDR3: CASSVRYEAFF

D: -
size: -
J: TRBJ2-1
V: TRBV5-1
DNA: TGCGCCAGCAGCTTGGGCAGAGACAATGAGCAGTTCTTC
CDR3: CASSLGRDNEQFF

D: -
size: -
J: TRBJ2-2
V: TRBV7-2
DNA: TGTGCCAGCAGCCCTCCCGGCAGGGCCGGGGAGCTGTTTTTT
CDR3: CASSPPGRAGELFF

D: TRBD1
size: -
J: TRBJ2-3
V: TRBV4-1
DNA: TGCGCCAGCAGTCGTACAGGGGACACAGATACGCAGTATTTT
CDR3: CASSRTGDTDTQYF

D: -
size: -
J: TRBJ2-5
V: TRBV7-9
DNA: TGTGCCAGCAGCTTAGGGACCTCAGCAGAGACCCAGTACTTC
CDR3: CASSLGTSAETQYF

D: -
size: -
J: TRBJ1-1
V: TRBV7-9
DNA: TGTGCCAGCCAGCTTATGAACACTGAAGCTTTCTTT
CDR3: CASQLMNTEAFF

D: TRBD1
size: -
J: TRBJ1-6
V: TRBV18
DNA: TGTGCCAGCTCACCAATGTACAGGGGGGACTATAATTCACCCCTCCACTTT
CDR3: CASSPMYRGDYNSPLHF

D: -
size: -
J: TRBJ1-6
V: TRBV9
DNA: TGTGCCAGCAGCGTGGGGGGAGACAATTCACCCCTCCACTTT
CDR3: CASSVGGDNSPLHF

D: -
size: once
J: TRBJ1-1
V: TRBV6-5
DNA: TGTGCCACCCATCCCAAGGGAAAGAACACTGAAGCTTTCTTT
CDR3: CATHPKGKNTEAFF

D: -
size: once
J: TRBJ2-1
V: TRBV2
DNA: TGTGCCAGCAGTGGAAACCAGAGCGATGAGCAGTTCTTC
CDR3: CASSGNQSDEQFF

D: -
size: few
J: TRBJ1-3
V: TRBV7-2
DNA: TGTGCCAGCAGCACCGGGGCCACCAGAAACACCATATATTTT
CDR3: CASSTGATRNTIYF

D: TRBD1
size: -
J: TRBJ1-1
V: TRBV2
DNA: TGTGCCAGCAGGGGACAGGGGACTTTGACTGAAGCTTTCTTT
CDR3: CASRGQGTLTEAFF

D: -
size: -
J: TRBJ1-1
V: TRBV7-3
DNA: TGTGCCAGCAGCTTAATCCGCGAGGAAACTGAAGCTTTCTTT
CDR3: CASSLIREETEAFF

D: -
size: -
J: TRBJ2-3
V: TRBV7-2
DNA: TGTGCCAGCAGCTACAGGGAGGCGGCAGATACGCAGTATTTT
CDR3: CASSYREAADTQYF

D: -
size: -
J: TRBJ1-6
V: TRBV4-3
DNA: TGCGCCAGCAGCCAAGATAAGCTCCTGACGGGTTCACCCCTCCACTTT
CDR3: CASSQDKLLTGSPLHF

D: TRBD1
size: -
J: TRBJ1-6
V: TRBV7-2
DNA: TGTGCCAGCAGCCCCGGGACAGGGGATCCTTCACCCCTCCACTTT
CDR3: CASSPGTGDPSPLHF

D: TRBD1
size: once
J: TRBJ1-1
V: TRBV14
DNA: TGTGCCAGCAGCCGTGCCGGGACAGGGCTTACTACGAACACTGAAGCTTTCTTT
CDR3: CASSRAGTGLTTNTEAFF

D: -
size: -
J: TRBJ1-5
V: TRBV4-3
DNA: TGCGCCAGCAGCCAAGATGTTGTAGGGCAACATAATAGCAATCAGCCCCAGCATTTT
CDR3: CASSQDVVGQHNSNQPQHF